This T cell receptor (beta chain) was captured by sequencing in a study of monozygotic twins with inflammatory bowel disease. Study outcomes and limitations: Especially with disease activity, IBD patients had fewer clonotypes in common with others than healthy twins did.

Someone took a 2.5 ml blood sample from each of the donors. CDR3 size: 16 residues. Germline CDR1 is MNHEY and CDR2 is SVGAGI. With regard to this clonotype: Its antigen is unidentified.

Eight separate reactions per sample served to make cDNA. TCRdb re-analyzed the 5' RACE reads; it lists each CDR3 protein once, without DNA. The sample's table shows about 380,000 distinct CDR3 sequences. The clonotype originates from a human donor with ulcerative colitis or Crohn's disease, or a healthy co-twin of an affected twin (not recorded which). Input material: blood. The chain carries TRBV6-5 and TRBJ2-2. The chain's CDR3 is CASSYSRGLNTGELFF.